Listed here are 8 T cell receptor beta chains from one sample, sequenced in a study of Ad26.COV2.S vaccination and SARS-CoV-2 variants. The treatment here: roughly 18 received Ad26.COV2.S at low or high dose, single or two shots; several received placebo; per-sample allocation not given. Each sample was drawn 63 days after the first injection (of vaccine or placebo). The method was immunoSEQ multiplex PCR; TCRdb's version includes in-frame clones alone and lacks a portion of them. The repertoire has hundreds of thousands of clones, approximately 84% of them found once; the top ten carry roughly 3.3%. The sample here was peripheral blood, taken in a trial of Ad26.COV2.S vaccine versus placebo. These receptors were collected from a person aged 18 to 59 who received the Ad26.COV2.S COVID-19 vaccine or a placebo.

The J gene is TRBJ1-1, the V gene TRBV4-3; tentative D call: TRBD1 (5 bases). The CDR3 runs 14 residues. Germline CDR1 LGHNA, CDR2 YSLEER. Trimming took off 1 base at V and 5 bases at J, with 11 bases between the two ends. CDR3 coding DNA: TGCGCCAGCAGCCAAGTACAGGAGGTTACTGAAGCTTTCTTT. This encodes CASSQVQEVTEAFF.

This chain links TRBV7-2 with TRBJ2-4; 8 bases are a match to TRBD2. Unmatched junction bases numbered 10, after V lost 5 bases and J lost 1 base. The CDR3 spans 17 residues. Germline values: CDR1 SGHTA, CDR2 FQGNSA. CDR3: CASSPLGGAGAKNIQYF. The CDR3 nucleotides are TGTGCCAGCAGCCCCCTCGGGGGGGCGGGGGCCAAAAACATTCAGTACTTC. The full variable domain, rest sourced from reference TRBV7-2 and TRBJ2-4, is GAGVSQSPSNKVTEKGKDVELRCDPISGHTALYWYRQSLGQGLEFLIYFQGNSAPDKSGLPSDRFSAERTGGSVSTLTIQRTQQEDSAVYLCASSPLGGAGAKNIQYFGAGTRLSVL.

The chain links TRBV6-6 to TRBJ2-1; D is possibly TRBD1 (5 bases). CDR3 length equals 15 residues. CDR1 MNHNY and CDR2 SVGAGI come from the germline V gene (reference sequence). V was cut by 2 bases and J by 7 bases, with 15 bases left in between. CDR3 nucleotides: TGTGCCAGCAGTTACGCCCCACAGGTTCGGAATGAGCAGTTCTTC. Amino acid sequence: CASSYAPQVRNEQFF.

The genes are TRBV6-1 and TRBJ2-7; a possible D gene is TRBD1 (5 bases). This CDR3 region has 15 residues. With 2 bases removed from V and 6 bases from J, the gap between germline ends came to 17 bases. Germline lookup yields CDR1 MNHNS and CDR2 SASEGT. This chain's CDR3 is CASSEFGHQNPEQYF. Written as DNA, the CDR3 is TGTGCCAGCAGTGAATTTGGACACCAAAACCCCGAGCAGTACTTC.

The rearrangement joins TRBV7-2 to TRBJ2-7; 10 bases match TRBD2. With V trimmed by 5 bases and J by 6 bases, 10 bases remained unmatched. This CDR3 has 15 amino acids. The germline V gene has CDR1 SGHTA and CDR2 FQGNSA. The CDR3 region is CASSPSGSGGAEQYF. CDR3 DNA sequence: TGTGCCAGCAGCCCCTCCGGGAGCGGGGGGGCCGAGCAGTACTTC.

The chain carries TRBV5-1 and TRBJ2-2; a weak D match, TRBD1 (5 bases). From germline, CDR1 is SGHRS and CDR2 YFSETQ. Trimming removed 7 bases from V and 6 bases from J, with 13 bases in between. The CDR3 has 13 residues. CDR3 protein: CASRSPGPGELFF. CDR3 nucleotide sequence: TGCGCCAGCCGCTCCCCAGGGCCCGGGGAGCTGTTTTTT.

The chain links TRBV7-2 to TRBJ2-7; TRBD1 might be the D (6 bases). The CDR3 has 13 amino acids. The V gene lost 1 base and the J gene lost 4 bases, with 8 bases spanning the gap. From germline, CDR1 is SGHTA and CDR2 FQGNSA. The CDR3 sequence: CASSLDRVYEQYF. CDR3 nucleotides: TGTGCCAGCAGCTTAGACAGGGTGTACGAGCAGTACTTC.

The V and J genes are TRBV6-5 and TRBJ2-7, with 9 nucleotides matching TRBD1. In germline, CDR1 is MNHEY, CDR2 SVGAGI. V gave up 2 bases and J gave up 5 bases; unmatched junction bases: 4. The CDR3 runs to 14 residues. CDR3 sequence reads: CASSYGTGTHEQYF. CDR3 nucleotide sequence: TGTGCCAGCAGTTACGGGACAGGGACTCACGAGCAGTACTTC.